The 26 T cell receptor beta chains listed next were all sequenced from one sample in a study of T cells in localized non-small cell lung cancer. Profiling relied on immunoSEQ multiplex PCR, and the TCRdb table lists in-frame clones only, not all of them. This sample has over 5,500 clones, with around two fifths found just once. The sequencing used lung tumor tissue, collected before any cancer treatment. These receptors came from a woman aged 40-69 years with stage II squamous cell lung carcinoma.

This clone was seen a few times. The rearrangement links TRBV14 to TRBJ1-6; D not certain. Trimming stripped 4 bases from V and 6 bases from J, with 16 bases between. The CDR3 spans 16 residues. CDR1 is SGHDN, CDR2 FVKESK, per germline. The CDR3 DNA is TGTGCCAGCAGCCTTGGACTGGTTTCCCCTAATTCACCCCTCCACTTT. Amino acids: CASSLGLVSPNSPLHF.

This clone has more than one count but fewer than ten. The V gene is TRBV6-8, the J gene TRBJ1-3; D unresolved. In germline, CDR1 is MNHGY, CDR2 SAAAGT. The CDR3 totals 15 residues. With 10 bases removed from V and 0 bases from J, the gap between germline ends came to 16 bases. This CDR3 reads CAIRPRRGSGNTIYF. CDR3 DNA sequence: TGTGCCATCAGGCCGCGGAGAGGCTCTGGAAACACCATATATTTT.

This clone was detected only a few times. The V and J genes are TRBV27 and TRBJ2-7; no clear D gene. The germline V and J ends were trimmed by 5 bases and 6 bases, with 14 bases remaining between them. Germline V CDR1 and CDR2: MNHEY, SMNVEV (reference sequence). This CDR3 is built from 13 residues. The CDR3, as DNA: TGTGCCAGCAGTCGCAACCCGCCTTCCGAGCAGTACTTC. It encodes CASSRNPPSEQYF.

The gene calls are TRBV6-8 and TRBJ1-2; TRBD1 is a possible D gene (5 bases). This CDR3 spans 14 amino acids. Germline V gene sequence: CDR1 MNHGY, CDR2 SAAAGT. V lost 6 bases and J lost 5, with 16 bases in between. In DNA form, the CDR3 reads TGTGCCAGCAGGGGACCTTCGTTGGGGTATGGCTACACCTTC. This codes for CASRGPSLGYGYTF.

The chain links TRBV5-1 to TRBJ1-2, with 10 bases that match TRBD1. The CDR3 contains 15 residues. Unmatched junction bases numbered 5, after V lost 0 bases and J lost 6 bases. From germline, CDR1 is SGHRS and CDR2 YFSETQ. CDR3 loop: CASSLGPGTGDGYTF. The CDR3 bases are TGCGCCAGCAGCTTGGGCCCCGGGACAGGGGATGGCTACACCTTC.

This clone was seen just once. The chain joins TRBV29-1 to TRBJ1-4, with D uncertain. Germline V lookup: CDR1 SQVTM, CDR2 ANQGSEA. V lost 8 bases and J 5 bases, leaving 15 bases between the germline ends. The CDR3 loop spans 13 amino acids. CDR3 protein: CSPLTQVNEKLFF. CDR3 DNA sequence: TGCAGCCCCCTAACCCAAGTAAATGAAAAACTGTTTTTT.

The gene calls are TRBV7-1 and TRBJ1-2; D remains ambiguous. TRBV7-1 is an open reading frame, and its role is uncertain. The CDR3 consists of 13 residues. Trimming cost V 4 bases and J 2 bases, with 8 bases left between them. The CDR3, as DNA: TGTGCCAGCAGCTTAGAACAAAACTATGGCTACACCTTC. Amino acids: CASSLEQNYGYTF.

The rearrangement uses TRBV25-1 and TRBJ1-1; 7 nucleotides align to TRBD1. V was pared by 10 bases and J by 3 bases, with 8 bases of the junction left unmatched. This CDR3 has 13 amino acids. CDR1 and CDR2 (germline): MGHDK, SYGVNS. The CDR3 sequence: CATTRTGDTEAFF. CDR3 coding DNA: TGTGCCACCACCCGAACAGGGGACACTGAAGCTTTCTTT.

By share, this clone ranks as medium-sized. The V and J genes are TRBV6-8 and TRBJ1-5; D possibly corresponds to TRBD1 (5 bases). CDR1 and CDR2 from the germline V gene are MNHGY and SAAAGT. CDR3 length: 12 residues. The V gene lost 9 bases and the J gene lost 6 bases, with 12 bases spanning the gap. The CDR3 sequence: CARVGGGQPQHF. The CDR3, as DNA: TGTGCCAGGGTCGGGGGGGGTCAGCCCCAGCATTTT.

The CDR3 nucleotides are TGTGCCAGCAGCCAAGAATTGGGGGGGCTTGGTGAAAAACTGTTTTTT. Translation gives CASSQELGGLGEKLFF. The rearrangement uses TRBV14 and TRBJ1-4, with D possibly being TRBD1 (6 bases). Germline V gene sequence: CDR1 SGHDN, CDR2 FVKESK. With 0 bases removed from V and 7 bases from J, the gap between germline ends came to 15 bases. The CDR3 consists of 16 residues.

This clone was seen more than once but under ten times. The V gene is TRBV15, the J gene TRBJ1-4; tentative D call: TRBD1 (6 bases). V lost 1 base and J 8 bases, leaving 14 bases between the germline ends. The CDR3 sequence is 15 residues long. Germline assignment: CDR1 LNHNV and CDR2 YYDKDF (reference sequence). The CDR3 DNA reads TGTGCCACCAGCAGAGGGGGGGGCGTTGGAGAAAAACTGTTTTTT. Translation gives CATSRGGGVGEKLFF.

The chain carries TRBV19 and TRBJ1-5, with TRBD1 matching over 8 bases. CDR1 is LNHDA and CDR2 is SQIVND in the germline V gene (reference sequence). The CDR3 is made up of 16 amino acids. The V segment lost 7 bases and the J segment 6 bases; nucleotides outside the gene matches: 14. The CDR3 DNA sequence: TGTGCCAGTAACCTAGGTAATGGACAGGGACGTCAGCCCCAGCATTTT. The encoded protein is CASNLGNGQGRQPQHF.

V and J are TRBV28 and TRBJ1-2; a possible D gene is TRBD1 (6 bases). Germline loops: CDR1 MDHEN, CDR2 SYDVKM. Trimming cost V 5 bases and J 5 bases, with 15 bases left between them. This CDR3 spans 14 amino acids. CDR3 nucleotide sequence: TGTGCCAGCAGTACAGGGAGCCTGAAGTATGGCTACACCTTC. Translating gives CASSTGSLKYGYTF.

This clone is large by share. This CDR3 is CASSFRQVGETQYF. For the CDR3, the DNA is TGTGCCAGCAGCTTCCGACAAGTGGGAGAGACCCAGTACTTC. V usage is TRBV9 and J usage is TRBJ2-5, with D hard to call. V was pared by 4 bases and J by 4 bases, with 14 bases between. CDR1 and CDR2 (germline): SGDLS, YYNGEE. The CDR3 loop spans 14 amino acids.

This clone occurred a few times. The V and J genes are TRBV14 and TRBJ1-1; no firm D call. Per the germline V gene, CDR1 is SGHDN and CDR2 is FVKESK. The CDR3 is 13 residues long. Deletions cut 4 bases from V and 4 bases from J, with 10 bases between. CDR3 sequence: CASSPRAGTEAFF. CDR3 DNA sequence: TGTGCCAGCAGCCCTCGCGCGGGCACTGAAGCTTTCTTT.

The gene calls are TRBV30 and TRBJ1-1; unclear D gene. Germline-derived CDR1 and CDR2 are GTSNPN and SVGIG (reference sequence). The CDR3 has 16 residues. Between the trimmed V and J ends, which lost 5 bases and 1 base, there was a span of 20 bases. CDR3 amino acids: CAWGQILARRNTEAFF. The CDR3 nucleotides are TGTGCCTGGGGGCAGATACTAGCTCGGCGGAACACTGAAGCTTTCTTT.

There are a few counts of this clone. This clone may be a read error of a much larger clone one base away. V is TRBV2 and J is TRBJ2-1, with D possibly matching TRBD1 (5 bases). Germline CDR1 reads SNHLY; CDR2 reads FYNNEI. The CDR3 sequence is 14 residues long. CDR3 in amino acids: CASSARAPYNEQFF. The DNA of the CDR3 is TGTGCCAGCAGTGCCAGGGCTCCCTACAATGAACAGTTCTTC.

On this clone itself: Other DNA sequences in this specimen translate into the identical CDR3. The chain has TRBV18 and TRBJ2-3; the D gene is possibly TRBD2 (6 bases). The germline V and J ends were trimmed by 3 bases and 2 bases, with 9 bases remaining between them. From germline, CDR1 is KGHSH and CDR2 LQKENI. This CDR3 is built from 14 residues. This chain's CDR3 is CASSPGGPTDTQYF. The CDR3 region has the DNA TGTGCCAGCTCACCGGGGGGACCCACAGATACGCAGTATTTT.

The rearrangement uses TRBV28 and TRBJ1-5; a weak D match, TRBD1 (5 bases). The V and J ends lost 4 bases and 2 bases respectively, with 9 bases between them. Germline V gene data show CDR1 as MDHEN and CDR2 as SYDVKM. The CDR3 consists of 14 residues. Written as DNA, the CDR3 is TGTGCCAGCAGTTGGGGCCGGGGCAATCAGCCCCAGCATTTT. This sequence encodes CASSWGRGNQPQHF.

CDR3 residues: CAIRESVQGNQPQHF. In nucleotides, the CDR3 is TGTGCCATCAGAGAGAGTGTACAAGGGAATCAGCCCCAGCATTTT. The chain has TRBV10-3 and TRBJ1-5; no clear D. Germline CDR1 reads ENHRY; CDR2 reads SYGVKD. This CDR3 region has 15 residues. V was trimmed by 6 bases and J by 4 bases, leaving 16 bases between them.

This clone was seen only once. The chain uses TRBV19 and TRBJ1-3; 7 nucleotides agree with TRBD1. The CDR3 is made up of 14 amino acids. V gave up 4 bases and J gave up 2 bases; unmatched junction bases: 2. Germline CDR1 and CDR2: LNHDA and SQIVND (reference sequence). The CDR3 sequence: CASSRTGAGNTIYF. CDR3 DNA: TGTGCCAGTAGTAGAACAGGGGCTGGAAACACCATATATTTT.

This clone rates as medium-sized (0.01 to 0.1%). The chain employs TRBV6-8 and TRBJ2-7; D is possibly TRBD1 or TRBD2 (5 bases each). V lost 6 bases, J lost 4 bases, and 19 bases lay in between. The CDR3 extends over 15 amino acids. CDR1 is MNHGY, CDR2 SAAAGT, per germline. The CDR3 DNA follows: TGTGCCAGCAGAGCATACCGGGACGCTGTATACGAGCAGTACTTC. This encodes CASRAYRDAVYEQYF.

This clone was observed a single time. The CDR3 bases are TGTGCCAGCAGCCATACTAAGACTAGCGGGGGGAAAAATGAGCAGTTCTTC. It yields the protein CASSHTKTSGGKNEQFF. The gene calls are TRBV6-8 and TRBJ2-1, with 13 positions matching TRBD2. Trimming cost V 6 bases and J 7 bases; bases outside gene matches: 12. This CDR3 has 17 residues. The germline gives CDR1 MNHGY, CDR2 SAAAGT.

This clone was observed a single time. The rearrangement uses TRBV29-1 and TRBJ1-1, with D unclear. The CDR3 has 12 residues. Germline CDR1 is SQVTM and CDR2 is ANQGSEA. Trimming cost V 3 bases and J 3 bases, with 8 bases left between them. The CDR3 sequence is CSVEAWDTEAFF. CDR3 nucleotides: TGCAGCGTTGAGGCCTGGGACACTGAAGCTTTCTTT.

The CDR3 protein is CASSKGADYGYTF. The CDR3 DNA reads TGTGCCAGTAGTAAAGGGGCGGACTATGGCTACACCTTC. The chain combines TRBV19 with TRBJ1-2; D is perhaps TRBD1 (5 bases). In germline, CDR1 is LNHDA, CDR2 SQIVND (reference sequence). This CDR3 has 13 residues. V was trimmed by 4 bases and J by 3 bases, leaving 9 bases between them.

The chain has TRBV9 and TRBJ2-2; the match to TRBD1 covers 7 bases. CDR3 length: 15 residues. The V segment lost 5 bases and the J segment 7 bases; nucleotides outside the gene matches: 11. Germline-derived CDR1 and CDR2 are SGDLS and YYNGEE. The CDR3 coding sequence is TGTGCCAGCAGTCTCAGGACAGGAAGGGTCGGGGAGCTGTTTTTT. The encoded protein is CASSLRTGRVGELFF.